The 26 T cell receptor beta chains below come from one sample, sequenced in a study of T cell responses to AZD1222 COVID-19 vaccine. Profiled with immunoSEQ multiplex PCR; TCRdb holds only in-frame clones, not every one. The table includes 80,000 or so clones, approximately 85% detected once. The sample consisted of peripheral blood, taken on day 0 of MenACWY control vaccination. The receptors were gathered from an adult in good health.

The gene calls are TRBV28 and TRBJ1-2, with no clear D. With 2 bases removed from V and 5 bases from J, the gap between germline ends came to 15 bases. Germline values: CDR1 MDHEN, CDR2 SYDVKM. The CDR3 spans 15 residues. CDR3 residues: CASSLPGVLPYGYTF. CDR3 in DNA: TGTGCCAGCAGTTTACCCGGGGTCCTCCCATATGGCTACACCTTC.

The J gene is TRBJ1-6, the V gene TRBV30; D is perhaps TRBD1 (6 bases). Deletions cut 2 bases from V and 8 bases from J, with 10 bases between. The CDR3 spans 13 residues. Germline-derived CDR1 and CDR2 are GTSNPN and SVGIG (reference sequence). CDR3 DNA sequence: TGTGCCTGGAGTCTCTCAGGGGATTCACCCCTCCACTTT. Its translation is CAWSLSGDSPLHF.

The V and J genes are TRBV5-4 and TRBJ1-1; 7 bases fit TRBD1. This CDR3 comprises 15 residues. V was pared by 3 bases and J by 1 base, with 6 bases of the junction left unmatched. CDR1 is SGHNT and CDR2 is YYREEE in the germline V gene (reference sequence). The DNA of the CDR3 is TGTGCCAGCAGCTATCGACAGGGAAGGAACACTGAAGCTTTCTTT. This gives the protein CASSYRQGRNTEAFF.

CDR3 DNA: TGTGCCAGCAGTGAAGCTTTAGCGGGGGGTATCACCGGGGAGCTGTTTTTT. Amino acid sequence: CASSEALAGGITGELFF. The genes are TRBV6-1 and TRBJ2-2; TRBD2 aligns across 10 bases. Germline lookup yields CDR1 MNHNS and CDR2 SASEGT. V gave up 0 bases and J gave up 4 bases; unmatched junction bases: 5. This CDR3 is 17 amino acids long.

The table lists this clone with a few counts. The sample holds other DNA sequences that translate to the same CDR3. The genes are TRBV18 and TRBJ1-5, with D hard to call. V lost 0 bases to trimming and J lost 2 bases, with 5 bases between them. Germline loops: CDR1 KGHSH, CDR2 LQKENI. There are 14 residues in the CDR3. CDR3 bases: TGTGCCAGCTCACCACCGGAGGGCAATCAGCCCCAGCATTTT. Protein: CASSPPEGNQPQHF.

The gene calls are TRBV5-8 and TRBJ1-1, with TRBD1 matching 8 bases. In germline, CDR1 is SGHTS, CDR2 YDEGEE. The CDR3 totals 17 residues. V shed 4 bases and J 1 base; nucleotides not matched to a gene: 12. CDR3 DNA: TGTGCCAGCAGCCCGAGGTCCAGGGGGCGGGCGAACACTGAAGCTTTCTTT. This codes for CASSPRSRGRANTEAFF.

The V gene is TRBV15, the J gene TRBJ2-7, with TRBD2 identical over 9 bases. Germline CDR1 and CDR2: LNHNV and YYDKDF (reference sequence). This CDR3 region has 14 residues. J gave up 0 bases and V 6 bases, and 3 bases lay outside the gene matches. The CDR3 here is CATRKAGGSYEQYF. The DNA for the CDR3 is TGTGCCACCAGAAAAGCGGGGGGCTCCTACGAGCAGTACTTC.

The rearrangement joins TRBV18 to TRBJ1-5; no clear D. Trimming left V 3 bases short and J 10 bases short, with 10 bases between. Per the germline V gene, CDR1 is KGHSH and CDR2 is LQKENI. This CDR3 spans 12 amino acids. The DNA of the CDR3 is TGTGCCAGCTCACCCAACGGCCCTCCCCAGCATTTT. Translating it yields CASSPNGPPQHF.

This clone is a singleton in its sample. The chain is built from TRBV3-1 (or the pseudogene TRBV3-2) and TRBJ2-1; weak D call: TRBD2 (6 bases). The CDR3 is 14 residues long. Trimming stripped 4 bases from V and 4 bases from J, with 11 bases between. Germline V CDR1 and CDR2: LGHDT, YNNKEL (reference sequence). The CDR3 region is CASSPGTAYNEQFF. CDR3 nucleotide sequence: TGTGCCAGCAGCCCCGGGACTGCGTACAATGAGCAGTTCTTC.

The rearrangement links TRBV15 to TRBJ1-6, with D unclear. This CDR3 has 13 amino acids. Germline CDR1 reads LNHNV; CDR2 reads YYDKDF (reference sequence). V was trimmed by 3 bases and J by 10 bases, leaving 10 bases between them. CDR3 loop: CATSRVVGSPLHF. CDR3 in DNA: TGTGCCACCAGCAGGGTGGTAGGGTCACCCCTCCACTTT.

This clone was counted a few times. The rearrangement joins TRBV5-1 to TRBJ1-1; the D is unclear. This CDR3 spans 13 amino acids. Germline V gives CDR1 SGHRS, CDR2 YFSETQ. The V end lost 1 base, the J end lost 2 bases, and 6 bases lay between the germline ends. The CDR3 loop is CASSLLANTEAFF. The CDR3 DNA is TGCGCCAGCAGCTTGCTCGCTAACACTGAAGCTTTCTTT. Looking up the rest from reference TRBV5-1 and TRBJ1-1 gives the full variable domain: KAGVTQTPRYLIKTRGQQVTLSCSPISGHRSVSWYQQTPGQGLQFLFEYFSETQRNKGNFPGRFSGRQFSNSRSEMNVSTLELGDSALYLCASSLLANTEAFFGQGTRLTVV.

The chain recombines TRBV6-5 with TRBJ1-1; D remains ambiguous. Germline CDR1 and CDR2: MNHEY and SVGAGI. This CDR3 has 13 amino acids. The V end was cut by 2 bases, the J end by 0 bases, with 4 bases between. CDR3 amino acids: CASSYQMNTEAFF. CDR3 DNA: TGTGCCAGCAGTTACCAGATGAACACTGAAGCTTTCTTT.

About this clone itself: This same CDR3 is encoded by further DNA sequences in the sample. The rearrangement links TRBV5-1 to TRBJ1-1, with D uncertain. Germline CDR1 SGHRS, CDR2 YFSETQ. The ends were cut back, 3 bases at V and 1 base at J, with 7 bases in the middle. The CDR3 totals 13 residues. The CDR3, as DNA: TGCGCCAGCAGCTCGACTGGGAACACTGAAGCTTTCTTT. Its protein is CASSSTGNTEAFF.

As for this clone: Distinct nucleotide sequences in the sample also encode this CDR3. V gene TRBV6-5 combines with J gene TRBJ1-5; D is perhaps TRBD1 (5 bases). The CDR3 is 13 residues long. The germline CDR1 and CDR2 sequences are MNHEY and SVGAGI. V gave up 6 bases and J gave up 2 bases, with 8 bases separating them. The CDR3 spells CASRSTGNQPQHF. CDR3 nucleotide sequence: TGTGCCAGCAGGTCGACAGGCAATCAGCCCCAGCATTTT.

This clone is a singleton in its sample. The J gene is TRBJ1-4, the V gene TRBV11-3; D uncertain. CDR3 length equals 14 residues. V lost 5 bases and J lost 7, with 14 bases in between. Germline V gene sequence: CDR1 SGHNT, CDR2 YENEEA. The CDR3 is CASSPQTSGEKLFF. The CDR3 nucleotides read TGTGCCAGCAGCCCTCAGACCAGCGGTGAAAAACTGTTTTTT.

The V and J genes are TRBV5-1 and TRBJ1-6, with 7 bases lining up with TRBD1. This CDR3 region has 17 residues. Germline values: CDR1 SGHRS, CDR2 YFSETQ. Trimming took 0 bases from V and 9 from J; bases not matched to a gene: 12. The CDR3 DNA reads as TGCGCCAGCAGCTTGGAGGCCCCCGGACAGGTTGGTTCACCCCTCCACTTT. Its protein is CASSLEAPGQVGSPLHF.

This chain connects TRBV10-3 to TRBJ1-6; unclear D gene. This CDR3 region has 14 residues. V lost 0 bases, J lost 6 bases, and 6 bases lay in between. Germline CDR1 and CDR2: ENHRY and SYGVKD. DNA for the CDR3: TGTGCCATCAGTGAGTCGGCCTTTAATTCACCCCTCCACTTT. Residues: CAISESAFNSPLHF.

This sequence joins TRBV10-3 and TRBJ2-5, with TRBD2 matching 8 bases. The CDR3 length is 16 residues. In germline, CDR1 is ENHRY, CDR2 SYGVKD. With 2 bases clipped from V and 4 bases from J, the junction kept 9 bases outside the gene matches. CDR3 in amino acids: CAISETAGGRGETQYF. CDR3 DNA: TGTGCCATCAGTGAGACGGCGGGGGGCCGGGGAGAGACCCAGTACTTC.

The rearrangement joins TRBV6-2 or TRBV6-3 to TRBJ2-5, with TRBD2 identical over 15 bases. The trim removed 0 bases at V and 3 bases at J, leaving 5 bases unmatched. The CDR3 spans 18 residues. CDR1 and CDR2 (germline): MNHEY, SVGEGT. In DNA, the CDR3 is TGTGCCAGCAGTTACTCTAGGACTAGCGGGGGGGCCGAAGAGACCCAGTACTTC. As protein: CASSYSRTSGGAEETQYF.

The chain recombines TRBV6-6 with TRBJ1-5, with 8 nucleotides matching TRBD1. V lost 8 bases to trimming and J lost 0 bases; unmatched junction nucleotides: 3. The CDR3 is 14 residues long. Germline CDR1 is MNHNY and CDR2 is SVGAGI (reference sequence). Written as DNA, the CDR3 is TGTGCCAGCCGGCAGGGGGCTAGCAATCAGCCCCAGCATTTT. Its protein product is CASRQGASNQPQHF.

The chain couples TRBV6-5 to TRBJ2-2; TRBD1 matches at 7 bases. Germline CDR1 is MNHEY and CDR2 is SVGAGI. This CDR3 has 15 residues. Trimming cost V 6 bases and J 4 bases; bases outside gene matches: 8. The CDR3 DNA reads TGTGCCAGCAGGACACCGGGACAGCCCACCGGGGAGCTGTTTTTT. Amino acid sequence: CASRTPGQPTGELFF.

This chain uses TRBV15 with TRBJ1-6; 11 bases are shared with TRBD1. The CDR3 sequence is 20 residues long. Losses at the gene ends were 1 base for V and 6 bases for J; bases not matched to a gene: 14. Germline V lookup: CDR1 LNHNV, CDR2 YYDKDF (reference sequence). The CDR3 here is CATSRGGFPGQGEGNSPLHF. CDR3 nucleotide sequence: TGTGCCACCAGCAGAGGTGGATTTCCGGGACAGGGGGAAGGTAATTCACCCCTCCACTTT.

The rearrangement uses TRBV20-1 and TRBJ1-5; D not certain. Looked up from germline, CDR1 is DFQATT and CDR2 is SNEGSKA (reference sequence). Trimming took off 3 bases at V and 4 bases at J, with 7 bases between the two ends. The CDR3 length is 12 residues. The CDR3 spells CSASGSNQPQHF. CDR3 bases: TGCAGTGCTAGTGGGTCTAATCAGCCCCAGCATTTT.

This clone was recorded only once. This chain connects TRBV30 to TRBJ1-5, with D unclear. The CDR3 is 13 residues long. The V gene lost 2 bases and the J gene lost 0 bases, with 5 bases spanning the gap. Looked up from germline, CDR1 is GTSNPN and CDR2 is SVGIG (reference sequence). The CDR3 reads CAWSKDSNQPQHF. The CDR3 DNA is TGTGCCTGGAGTAAAGATAGCAATCAGCCCCAGCATTTT.

The CDR3 DNA reads as TGTGCCAGCAGTGAATGGGGTACTAGCGGGGCCCAGGGTGAGCAGTTCTTC. Translating it yields CASSEWGTSGAQGEQFF. V usage is TRBV6-1 and J usage is TRBJ2-1; 10 bases match TRBD2. In germline, CDR1 is MNHNS, CDR2 SASEGT. Trimming at V came to 2 bases and at J to 9 bases, leaving 13 bases not matched to a gene. CDR3 size: 17 residues.

The rearrangement uses TRBV18 and TRBJ1-6; D is unclear. V lost 3 bases, J lost 8 bases, and 20 bases lay in between. The CDR3 covers 17 residues. CDR1 and CDR2 from the germline V gene are KGHSH and LQKENI. The CDR3 region is CASSPQRLAKRDSPLHF. DNA for the CDR3: TGTGCCAGCTCACCTCAGCGACTTGCAAAACGGGATTCACCCCTCCACTTT.